This T cell receptor beta chain was obtained from a study of blood T cell repertoires in COVID-19. For the study at large: The cDNA or gDNA used as material had been derived from T cells, B-cell-depleted T cells, or PBMCs.

Original handling: Nucleated cell number was recorded as an estimate derived from reference gene primer amplification. The protocol was immunoSEQ multiplex PCR, while the TCRdb copy is restricted to in-frame clones and leaves out a portion. V, J and clone size are taken as reported in that table, and D and trimming were inferred from the DNA itself. This sample has 350,000 or so clones; about 91% occur once, and the top ten carry around 1.6%. J was trimmed by 5 bases and V by 3 bases; bases with no gene match: 5. The CDR3 spans 14 residues. Germline V gives CDR1 LGHDT, CDR2 YNNKEL (reference sequence). Patients at the Seattle site were enrolled during active infection and followed longitudinally.

V gene TRBV3-1 (or the pseudogene TRBV3-2) combines with J gene TRBJ2-7, with 9 positions matching TRBD1. What was sequenced was peripheral blood. This TCR derives from a woman aged 30 to 39 with COVID-19, enrolled during active disease. The CDR3 DNA sequence: TGTGCCAGCAGCCAGACGGGACAGGGTGACGAGCAGTACTTC. Translating it yields CASSQTGQGDEQYF.